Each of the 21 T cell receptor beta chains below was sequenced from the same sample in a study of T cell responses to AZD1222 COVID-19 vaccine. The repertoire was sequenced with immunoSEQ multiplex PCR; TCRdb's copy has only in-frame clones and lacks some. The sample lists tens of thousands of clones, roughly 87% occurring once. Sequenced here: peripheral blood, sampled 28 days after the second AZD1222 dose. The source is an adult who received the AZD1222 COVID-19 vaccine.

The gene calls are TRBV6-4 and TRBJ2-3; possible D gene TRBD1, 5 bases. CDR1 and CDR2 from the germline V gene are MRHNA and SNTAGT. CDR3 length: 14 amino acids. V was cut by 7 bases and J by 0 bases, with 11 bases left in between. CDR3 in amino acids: CASTLGASTDTQYF. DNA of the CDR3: TGTGCCAGCACCCTTGGGGCTAGCACAGATACGCAGTATTTT.

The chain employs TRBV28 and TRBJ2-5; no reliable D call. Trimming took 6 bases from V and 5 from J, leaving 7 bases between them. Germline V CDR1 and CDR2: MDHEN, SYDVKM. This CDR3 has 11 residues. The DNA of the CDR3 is TGTGCCAGCAGCCGCTTGGAGACCCAGTACTTC. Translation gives CASSRLETQYF.

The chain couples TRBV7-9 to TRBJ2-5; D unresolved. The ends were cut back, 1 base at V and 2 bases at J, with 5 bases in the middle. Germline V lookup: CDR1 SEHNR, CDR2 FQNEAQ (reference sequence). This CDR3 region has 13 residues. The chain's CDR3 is CASSLDMQETQYF. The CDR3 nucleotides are TGTGCCAGCAGCTTAGATATGCAAGAGACCCAGTACTTC. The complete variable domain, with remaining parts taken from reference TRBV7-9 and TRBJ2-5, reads DTGVSQNPRHKITKRGQNVTFRCDPISEHNRLYWYRQTLGQGPEFLTYFQNEAQLEKSRLLSDRFSAERPKGSFSTLEIQRTEQGDSAMYLCASSLDMQETQYFGPGTRLLVL.

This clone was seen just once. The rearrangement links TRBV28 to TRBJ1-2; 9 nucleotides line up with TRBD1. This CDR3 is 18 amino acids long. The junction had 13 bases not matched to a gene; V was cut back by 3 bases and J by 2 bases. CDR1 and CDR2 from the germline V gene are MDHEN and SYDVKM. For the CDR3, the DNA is TGTGCCAGCAGTTTCCAGACTTTTATGGGGACAGGGAACTATGGCTACACCTTC. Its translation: CASSFQTFMGTGNYGYTF.

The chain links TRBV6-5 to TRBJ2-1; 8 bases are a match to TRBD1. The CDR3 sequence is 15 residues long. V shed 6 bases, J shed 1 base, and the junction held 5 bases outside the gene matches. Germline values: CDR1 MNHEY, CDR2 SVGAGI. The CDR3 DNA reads TGTGCCAGCAGCAGACAGGGGCGGTCCTACAATGAGCAGTTCTTC. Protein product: CASSRQGRSYNEQFF.

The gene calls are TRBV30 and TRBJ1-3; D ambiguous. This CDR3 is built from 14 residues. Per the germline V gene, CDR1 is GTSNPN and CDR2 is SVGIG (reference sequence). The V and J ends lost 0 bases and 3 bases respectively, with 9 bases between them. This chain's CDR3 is CAWSVPLFGNTIYF. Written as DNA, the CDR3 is TGTGCCTGGAGTGTACCCCTGTTTGGAAACACCATATATTTT. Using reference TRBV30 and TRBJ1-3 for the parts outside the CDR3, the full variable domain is SQTIHQWPATLVQPVGSPLSLECTVEGTSNPNLYWYRQAAGRGLQLLFYSVGIGQISSEVPQNLSASRPQDRQFILSSKKLLLSDSGFYLCAWSVPLFGNTIYFGEGSWLTVV.

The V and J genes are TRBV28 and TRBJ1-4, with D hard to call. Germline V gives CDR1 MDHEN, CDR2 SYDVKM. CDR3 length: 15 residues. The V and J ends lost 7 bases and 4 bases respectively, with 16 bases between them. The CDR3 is CASKLGPANNEKLFF. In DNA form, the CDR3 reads TGTGCCAGCAAGTTGGGCCCGGCGAATAATGAAAAACTGTTTTTT.

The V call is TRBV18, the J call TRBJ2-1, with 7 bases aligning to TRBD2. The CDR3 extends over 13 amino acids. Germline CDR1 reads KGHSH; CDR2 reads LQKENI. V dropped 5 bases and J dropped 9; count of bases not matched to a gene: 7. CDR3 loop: CASSGGSWVEQFF. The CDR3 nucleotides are TGTGCCAGCTCAGGCGGGAGCTGGGTTGAGCAGTTCTTC.

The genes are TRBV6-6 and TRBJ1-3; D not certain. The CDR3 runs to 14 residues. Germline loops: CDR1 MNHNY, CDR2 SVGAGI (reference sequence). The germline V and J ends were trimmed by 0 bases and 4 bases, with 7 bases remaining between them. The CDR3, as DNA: TGTGCCAGCAGTTACTCAGAGTACGGAAACACCATATATTTT. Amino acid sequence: CASSYSEYGNTIYF.

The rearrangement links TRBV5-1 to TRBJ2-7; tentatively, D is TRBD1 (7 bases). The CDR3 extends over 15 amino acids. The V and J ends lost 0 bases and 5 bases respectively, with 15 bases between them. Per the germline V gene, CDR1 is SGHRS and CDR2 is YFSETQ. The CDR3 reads CASSLAQQGRNEQYF. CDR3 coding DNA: TGCGCCAGCAGCTTGGCCCAACAGGGGAGGAACGAGCAGTACTTC.

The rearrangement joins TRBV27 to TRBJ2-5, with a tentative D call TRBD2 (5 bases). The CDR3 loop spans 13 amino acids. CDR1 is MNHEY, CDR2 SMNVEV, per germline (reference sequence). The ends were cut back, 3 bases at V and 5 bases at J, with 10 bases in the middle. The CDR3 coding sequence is TGTGCCAGCAGTTTGTCGGACTGGGAGACCCAGTACTTC. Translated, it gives CASSLSDWETQYF.

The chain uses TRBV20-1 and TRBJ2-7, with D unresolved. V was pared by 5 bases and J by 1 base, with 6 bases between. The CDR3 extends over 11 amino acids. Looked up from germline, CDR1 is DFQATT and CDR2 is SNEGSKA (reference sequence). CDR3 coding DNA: TGCAGTGCTGGGGATTCCTACGAGCAGTACTTC. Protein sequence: CSAGDSYEQYF.

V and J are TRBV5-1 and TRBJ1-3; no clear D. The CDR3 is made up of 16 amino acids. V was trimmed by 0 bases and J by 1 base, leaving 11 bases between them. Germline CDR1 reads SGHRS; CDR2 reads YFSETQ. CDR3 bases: TGCGCCAGCAGCTTGGCCATACGAGGTTCTGGAAACACCATATATTTT. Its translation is CASSLAIRGSGNTIYF.

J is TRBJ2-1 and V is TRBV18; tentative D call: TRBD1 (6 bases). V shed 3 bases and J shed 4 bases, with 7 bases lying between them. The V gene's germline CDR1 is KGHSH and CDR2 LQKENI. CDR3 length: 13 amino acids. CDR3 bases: TGTGCCAGCTCACCCACAGGGTACAATGAGCAGTTCTTC. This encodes CASSPTGYNEQFF.

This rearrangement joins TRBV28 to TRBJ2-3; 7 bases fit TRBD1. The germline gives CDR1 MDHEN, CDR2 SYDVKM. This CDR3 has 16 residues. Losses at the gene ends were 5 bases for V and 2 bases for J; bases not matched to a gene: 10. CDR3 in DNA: TGTGCCAGCAGTGGACAGGACATACCCCTCACAGATACGCAGTATTTT. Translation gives CASSGQDIPLTDTQYF.

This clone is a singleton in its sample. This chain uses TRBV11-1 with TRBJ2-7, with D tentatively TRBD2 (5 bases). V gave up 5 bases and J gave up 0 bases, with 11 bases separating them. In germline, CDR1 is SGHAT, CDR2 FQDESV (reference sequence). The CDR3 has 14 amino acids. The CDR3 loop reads CASSLGLSSYEQYF. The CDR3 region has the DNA TGTGCCAGCAGCCTAGGACTGAGCTCCTACGAGCAGTACTTC.

The CDR3 bases are TGTGCCAGCAGTATGGAGGGATCCTATAATTCACCCCTCCACTTT. Amino acids: CASSMEGSYNSPLHF. This chain joins TRBV7-2 and TRBJ1-6; D gene unclear. The CDR3 loop spans 15 amino acids. CDR1 is SGHTA and CDR2 is FQGNSA in the germline V gene. The V end lost 6 bases, the J end lost 1 base, and 10 bases lay between the germline ends.

CDR3 sequence reads: CASSTDRGSYEQYF. The DNA for the CDR3 is TGTGCCAGTAGTACCGACAGGGGTTCCTACGAGCAGTACTTC. This rearrangement joins TRBV19 to TRBJ2-7; TRBD1 matches 8 bases. The V gene's germline CDR1 is LNHDA and CDR2 SQIVND (reference sequence). V lost 4 bases and J lost 1; bases outside the gene matches: 3. The CDR3 length is 14 residues.

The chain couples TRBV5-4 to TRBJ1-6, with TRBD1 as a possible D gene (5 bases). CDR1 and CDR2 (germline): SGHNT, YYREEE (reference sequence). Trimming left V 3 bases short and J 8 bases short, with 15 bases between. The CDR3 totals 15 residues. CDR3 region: CASSSGLAGDSPLHF. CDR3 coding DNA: TGTGCCAGCAGCTCGGGCCTCGCGGGGGATTCACCCCTCCACTTT.

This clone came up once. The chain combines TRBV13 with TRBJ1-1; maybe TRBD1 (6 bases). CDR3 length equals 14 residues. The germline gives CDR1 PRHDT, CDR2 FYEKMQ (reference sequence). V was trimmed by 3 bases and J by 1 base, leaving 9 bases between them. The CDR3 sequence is CASSFRTENTEAFF. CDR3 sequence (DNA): TGTGCCAGCAGCTTTCGGACAGAGAACACTGAAGCTTTCTTT.

The CDR3 coding sequence is TGTGCCAGCAGCTTGGGGCGCGTACCGCCCCAGCATTTT. Protein product: CASSLGRVPPQHF. V usage is TRBV5-6 and J usage is TRBJ1-5; D call uncertain. V shed 0 bases and J shed 9 bases, with 10 bases lying between them. CDR1 is SGHDT, CDR2 YYEEEE, per germline. The CDR3 has 13 residues.